The subject of this entry is one TCR beta chain. Method: immunoSEQ multiplex PCR; TCRdb's copy keeps in-frame clones and lacks some. In the table there are about 2.4 million clones, approximately 94% of which are singletons. This CDR3 is built from 13 residues. Germline-derived CDR1 and CDR2 are MDHEN and SYDVKM. Trimming stripped 2 bases from V and 9 bases from J, with 13 bases between. These data originate in a study of shared clonotypes between healthy human individuals. This sequence joins TRBV28 and TRBJ1-2; tentative D call: TRBD1 (5 bases). The receptor's source is a man younger than 35 in good health. Some clones in this sample may be carry-over from other donors' samples. The sequenced sample consisted of naive CD4+ T cells from PBMCs. Sample subset: CD45RA+ positively selected. CDR3 residues: CASSLRQGLSYTF. CDR3 DNA: TGTGCCAGCAGTTTAAGGCAGGGACTGAGCTACACCTTC.